The T cell receptor beta chain under discussion was sequenced for a study of OX40 agonist ivuxolimab in advanced cancers. Looking at the study overall: The patients got ivuxolimab, which is an agonistic anti-OX40 (CD134) antibody.

Concerning this clone: Its matching antigen is unknown.

Here immunoSEQ multiplex PCR was the method, and the copy in TCRdb shows in-frame clones only, minus some. The data contain fewer than 25,000 clones, 70% to 90% of them seen just once; the ten biggest clones take up about 35%. General study findings and limits: Part of the nonresponder group also had normalized T-cell clonal expansion that was low. The investigators did not determine what antigen specificity the expanded peripheral T cells had. Patients who responded partially at 0.1-3.0 mg/kg showed clonal expansion ranking among the lowest.

V was pared by 1 base and J by 2 bases, with 13 bases between. The germline gives CDR1 LNHDA, CDR2 SQIVND (reference sequence). The CDR3 covers 16 residues. This chain links TRBV19 with TRBJ2-3, with D possibly matching TRBD1 (6 bases). Material: CD4+ or CD8+ T cells sorted from blood, obtained in a trial of the OX40 agonist ivuxolimab. The clonotype originates from an adult with an advanced solid tumor such as melanoma, head and neck, liver or kidney cancer. The CDR3 DNA is TGTGCCAGTAGTATAGCCGCAGGGACATTCACAGATACGCAGTATTTT. Translating gives CASSIAAGTFTDTQYF.